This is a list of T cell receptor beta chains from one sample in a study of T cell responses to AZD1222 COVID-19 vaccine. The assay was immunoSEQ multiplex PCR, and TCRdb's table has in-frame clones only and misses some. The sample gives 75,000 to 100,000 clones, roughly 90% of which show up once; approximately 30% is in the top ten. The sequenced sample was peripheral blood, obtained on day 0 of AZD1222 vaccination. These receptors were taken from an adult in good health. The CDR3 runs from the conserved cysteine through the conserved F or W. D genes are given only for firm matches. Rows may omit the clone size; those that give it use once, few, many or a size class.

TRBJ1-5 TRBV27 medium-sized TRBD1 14 TGTGCCAGCAGTCTAGGACAGGGGAGCCAGCCCCAGCATTTT CASSLGQGSQPQHF
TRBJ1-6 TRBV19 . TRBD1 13 TGTGCCAGCCGGGACAGGGGAAATTCACCCCTCCACTTT CASRDRGNSPLHF
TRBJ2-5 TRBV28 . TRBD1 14 TGTGCCAGCAGTCCCCGACAGGGACCAGAGACCCAGTACTTC CASSPRQGPETQYF
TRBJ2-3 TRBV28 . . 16 TGTGCCAGCAGACGAGGGACCTCACCTAGCACAGATACGCAGTATTTT CASRRGTSPSTDTQYF
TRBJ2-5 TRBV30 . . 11 TGTGCCTGGAGTACCAGGTGGACCCAGTACTTC CAWSTRWTQYF
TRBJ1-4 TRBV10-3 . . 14 TGTGCCATCAGTCCCAACCCGCAGGATGAAAAACTGTTTTTT CAISPNPQDEKLFF
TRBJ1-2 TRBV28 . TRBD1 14 TGTGCCAGCAGTTCAGGGGGCGATGGCTATGGCTACACCTTC CASSSGGDGYGYTF
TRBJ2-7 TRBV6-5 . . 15 TGTGCCAGCAGTTACTCGGCTAGCGAAAACTACGAGCAGTACTTC CASSYSASENYEQYF
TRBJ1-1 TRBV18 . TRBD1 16 TGTGCCAGCTCACCAATACTGGGACAGCAGAACACTGAAGCTTTCTTT CASSPILGQQNTEAFF
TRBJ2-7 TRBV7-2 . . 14 TGTGCCAGCAGCTTAGAGGATTTATCCTACGAGCAGTACTTC CASSLEDLSYEQYF
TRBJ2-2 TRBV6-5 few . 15 TGTGCCAGCAGGAGGACTTCCTTAAACACCGGGGAGCTGTTTTTT CASRRTSLNTGELFF
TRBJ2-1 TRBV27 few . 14 TGTGCCAGCGGCATGGACAGTCTCCCCAATGAGCAGTTCTTC CASGMDSLPNEQFF
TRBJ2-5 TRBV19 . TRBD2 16 TGTGCCAGTAGTATATTGGGAATAGCGGGAGGAGAGACCCAGTACTTC CASSILGIAGGETQYF
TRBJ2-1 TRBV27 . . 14 TGTGCCAGCAGTTTATTCTGGGGAAACAATGAGCAGTTCTTC CASSLFWGNNEQFF
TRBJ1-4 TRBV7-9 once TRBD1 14 TGTGCCAGCAGCTTAGAGGGGGCAGGTGAAAAACTGTTTTTT CASSLEGAGEKLFF
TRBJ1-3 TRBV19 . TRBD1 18 TGTGCCAGTAGTACCCGTCCGGGACAGGGGGCGGATGGAAACACCATATATTTT CASSTRPGQGADGNTIYF
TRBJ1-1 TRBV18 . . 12 TGTGCCAGCGCTGCCCGGGGGACTGAAGCTTTCTTT CASAARGTEAFF
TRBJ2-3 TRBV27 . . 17 TGTGCCAGCAGTTTAAGGGCCAGCCATCCTAGCACAGATACGCAGTATTTT CASSLRASHPSTDTQYF
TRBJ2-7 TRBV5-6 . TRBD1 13 TGTGCCAGCAGCTTTACAGGGGGCTACGAGCAGTACTTC CASSFTGGYEQYF
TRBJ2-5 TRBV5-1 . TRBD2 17 TGCGCCAGCAGCTTGGGGACTAGCGGGACGGAAGGAGAGACCCAGTACTTC CASSLGTSGTEGETQYF
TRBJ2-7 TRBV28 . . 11 TGTGCCAGCACCCCCCCCCACGAGCAGTACTTC CASTPPHEQYF
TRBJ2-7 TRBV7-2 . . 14 TGTGCCAGCAGCTTAGCTTCAGGGATCAACGAGCAGTACTTC CASSLASGINEQYF
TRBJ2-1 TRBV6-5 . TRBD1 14 TGTGCCAGCAGTTGGGACAGGGTTAGGAATGAGCAGTTCTTC CASSWDRVRNEQFF
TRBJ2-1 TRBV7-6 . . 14 TGTGCCAGCAGCTTAGGAGAATCGTACAATGAGCAGTTCTTC CASSLGESYNEQFF
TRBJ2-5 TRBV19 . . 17 TGTGCCAGTAGTAAAAACCGGGCCCGCGGCCACCAAGAGACCCAGTACTTC CASSKNRARGHQETQYF
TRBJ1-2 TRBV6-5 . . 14 TGTGCCAGCAGTCCATCCGGGACCGCTTTTGGCTACACCTTC CASSPSGTAFGYTF
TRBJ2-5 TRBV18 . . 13 TGTGCCAGCTCACCAAGAACCCAAGAGACCCAGTACTTC CASSPRTQETQYF
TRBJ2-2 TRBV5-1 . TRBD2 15 TGCGCCAGCAGCTTGGAGGCGGGAGTCACCGGGGAGCTGTTTTTT CASSLEAGVTGELFF
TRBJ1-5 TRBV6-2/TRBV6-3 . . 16 TGTGCCAGCAGTTACGGCAGCGATTATAGCAATCAGCCCCAGCATTTT CASSYGSDYSNQPQHF
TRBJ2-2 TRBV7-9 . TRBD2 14 TGTGCCAGTGCACGGGGGGAGGGCACCGGGGAGCTGTTTTTT CASARGEGTGELFF
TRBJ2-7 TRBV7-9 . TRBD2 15 TGTGCCAGCAGCCCAGCGGGTAGCGGGGATACGAAGCAGTACTTC CASSPAGSGDTKQYF
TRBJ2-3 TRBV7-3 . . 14 TGTGCCAGCACCCCCGGCGGAAGCACAGATACGCAGTATTTT CASTPGGSTDTQYF
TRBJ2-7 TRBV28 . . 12 TGTGCCAGCAGTGTTCTGGGGGGCGAGCAGTACTTC CASSVLGGEQYF
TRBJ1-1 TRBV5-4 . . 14 TGTGCCAGCAGCCAAGGGCAGGGCGTCACTGAAGCTTTCTTT CASSQGQGVTEAFF
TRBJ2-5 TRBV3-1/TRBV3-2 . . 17 TGTGCCAGCAGCCAAGGAAGAGGCCGACGGCACCAAGAGACCCAGTACTTC CASSQGRGRRHQETQYF
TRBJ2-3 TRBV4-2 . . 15 TGTGCCAGCAGCCAAGAATTCTCACATGAAATCCCGCAGTATTTT CASSQEFSHEIPQYF
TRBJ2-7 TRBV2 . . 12 TGTGCCAGCAGCGAAACAGGGTACGAGCAGTACTTC CASSETGYEQYF
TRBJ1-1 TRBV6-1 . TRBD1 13 TGTGCCAGCAGTGAACGGGACAGCTTGGGGGCTTTCTTT CASSERDSLGAFF
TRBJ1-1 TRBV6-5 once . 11 TGTGCCAGCCATCGGAACACTGAAGCTTTCTTT CASHRNTEAFF